This entry features one TCR beta chain sequence. Libraries were prepared by immunoSEQ multiplex PCR; TCRdb keeps only in-frame clonotypes and omits some of them. The table has approximately 58,000 clones, more than 70% seen once. Germline assignment: CDR1 LGHNA and CDR2 YNFKEQ. The CDR3 consists of 13 residues. V was pared by 0 bases and J by 6 bases, with 8 bases between. The sample originates from a study of technical replicates of blood from a handful of donors. This clonotype was sampled from a human donor in good health. Some clones in this sample may be carry-over from other donors' samples. The chain uses TRBV4-2 and TRBJ1-2; D remains unclear. Specimen: PBMCs. For the CDR3, the DNA is TGTGCCAGCAGCCAAGACGACTATAATGGCTACACCTTC. This codes for CASSQDDYNGYTF.